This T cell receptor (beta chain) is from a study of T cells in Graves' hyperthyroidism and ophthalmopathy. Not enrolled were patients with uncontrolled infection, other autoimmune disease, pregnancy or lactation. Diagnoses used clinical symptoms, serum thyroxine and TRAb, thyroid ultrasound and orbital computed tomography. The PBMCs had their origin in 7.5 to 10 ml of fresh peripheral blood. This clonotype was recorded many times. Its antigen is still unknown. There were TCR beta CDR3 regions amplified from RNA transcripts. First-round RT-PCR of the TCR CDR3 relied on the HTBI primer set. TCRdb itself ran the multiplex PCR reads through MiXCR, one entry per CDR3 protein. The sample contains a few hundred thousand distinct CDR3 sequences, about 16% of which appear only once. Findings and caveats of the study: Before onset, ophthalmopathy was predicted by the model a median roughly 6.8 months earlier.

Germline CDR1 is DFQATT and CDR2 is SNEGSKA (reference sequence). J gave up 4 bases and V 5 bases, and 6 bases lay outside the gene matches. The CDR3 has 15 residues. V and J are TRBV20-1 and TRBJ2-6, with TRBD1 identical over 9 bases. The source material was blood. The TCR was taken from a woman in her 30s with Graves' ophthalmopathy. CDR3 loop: CSAGTGGDGANVLTF. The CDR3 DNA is TGCAGTGCTGGAACAGGGGGCGACGGGGCCAACGTCCTGACTTTC.